These 10 T cell receptor beta chains originate from one sample sequenced in a study of cytomegalovirus exposure and HLA in healthy donors. It was with 60 Vbeta and 13 Jbeta primers that the PCR ran. The data were produced by immunoSEQ multiplex PCR, yet TCRdb's version contains in-frame clones alone and is incomplete. Found here are some 40,000 clones, over 70% of them singletons; the top ten hold less than 7%. The sequenced material came from PBMCs. All receptors derive from a man aged 30 to 45 in good health and CMV-seronegative.

The chain recombines TRBV18 with TRBJ1-6; D is ambiguous. V was clipped by 2 bases and J by 6 bases, with 8 bases between them. CDR1 KGHSH and CDR2 LQKENI come from the germline V gene. This CDR3 is 14 amino acids long. The CDR3 loop is CASSPVQFNSPLHF. For the CDR3, the DNA is TGTGCCAGCTCACCAGTACAGTTTAATTCACCCCTCCACTTT. Drawing the rest from reference TRBV18 and TRBJ1-6, the complete variable domain is NAGVMQNPRHLVRRRGQEARLRCSPMKGHSHVYWYRQLPEEGLKFMVYLQKENIIDESGMPKERFSAEFPKEGPSILRIQQVVRGDSAAYFCASSPVQFNSPLHFGNGTRLTVT.

The rearrangement links TRBV21-1 to TRBJ2-3; the table's D call TRBD1 went unverified against the DNA. TRBV21-1 is given as a pseudogene. This CDR3 is 14 amino acids long. CDR3: CASRDSLSTDTQYF. The CDR3, as DNA: TGTGCCAGCAGAGACAGTCTCAGCACAGATACGCAGTATTTT.

The gene calls are TRBV6-1 and TRBJ1-1; TRBD1 agrees at 9 bases. J lost 4 bases, V lost 5 bases, and 5 bases had no gene match. The CDR3 has 14 amino acids. Germline V lookup: CDR1 MNHNS, CDR2 SASEGT. In nucleotides, the CDR3 is TGTGCCAGCAGTAGGACAGGGGAGGGCACTGAAGCTTTCTTT. Amino acids: CASSRTGEGTEAFF.

This clone was seen a handful of times. This sequence joins TRBV7-9 and TRBJ2-7; 7 bases match TRBD1. Germline assignment: CDR1 SEHNR and CDR2 FQNEAQ (reference sequence). J lost 1 base, V lost 6 bases, and 6 bases had no gene match. The CDR3 runs to 14 residues. Here the CDR3 DNA reads TGTGCCAGCAGTAGAGGGGACAGTTCCTACGAGCAGTACTTC. Amino acid sequence: CASSRGDSSYEQYF.

The V gene is TRBV28, the J gene TRBJ2-1; 10 bases are a match to TRBD2. The CDR3 totals 15 residues. The V gene's germline CDR1 is MDHEN and CDR2 SYDVKM. Trimming took 2 bases from V and 5 from J; bases not matched to a gene: 3. The CDR3 DNA reads TGTGCCAGCAGTTTACTTCTAGCGGGAGACAATGAGCAGTTCTTC. The encoded protein is CASSLLLAGDNEQFF. Based on the CDR3 plus reference TRBV28 and TRBJ2-1, the full variable domain is DVKVTQSSRYLVKRTGEKVFLECVQDMDHENMFWYRQDPGLGLRLIYFSYDVKMKEKGDIPEGYSVSREKKERFSLILESASTNQTSMYLCASSLLLAGDNEQFFGPGTRLTVL.

The rearrangement links TRBV6-1 to TRBJ2-7; 11 nucleotides align to TRBD2. The CDR3 contains 15 residues. V lost 7 bases, J lost 4 bases, and 9 bases stayed unmatched. CDR1 is MNHNS, CDR2 SASEGT, per germline. The CDR3 region is CASIRTSGSLYEQYF. The CDR3 nucleotides read TGTGCCAGCATTCGCACTAGCGGGAGTCTGTACGAGCAGTACTTC.

DNA of the CDR3: TGTGCCAGCAGCCCTCCGGGACTAGCGGCCGCCAATGAGCAGTTCTTC. Translation: CASSPPGLAAANEQFF. V is TRBV9 and J is TRBJ2-1; 11 bases fit TRBD2. V gave up 4 bases and J gave up 6 bases; unmatched junction bases: 9. The CDR3 sequence is 16 residues long. CDR1 and CDR2 (germline): SGDLS, YYNGEE.

The V call is TRBV5-4, the J call TRBJ2-1, with 7 bases matching TRBD1. V trimming: 4 bases; J trimming: 1 base; junction bases outside the gene matches: 8. Germline values: CDR1 SGHNT, CDR2 YYREEE (reference sequence). The CDR3 runs to 16 residues. The DNA of the CDR3 is TGTGCCAGCAGCGACGGGACAGTGCGGTCCTACAATGAGCAGTTCTTC. Its translation is CASSDGTVRSYNEQFF. Based on the CDR3 plus reference TRBV5-4 and TRBJ2-1, the full variable domain is ETGVTQSPTHLIKTRGQQVTLRCSSQSGHNTVSWYQQALGQGPQFIFQYYREEENGRGNFPPRFSGLQFPNYSSELNVNALELDDSALYLCASSDGTVRSYNEQFFGPGTRLTVL.

The V call is TRBV4-1, the J call TRBJ2-3; 9 bases map to TRBD2. In germline, CDR1 is MGHRA, CDR2 YSYEKL. The CDR3 spans 14 residues. J was trimmed by 2 bases and V by 4 bases; bases with no gene match: 1. The DNA for the CDR3 is TGCGCCAGCAGCCGACTAGCGGTCACAGATACGCAGTATTTT. Translation: CASSRLAVTDTQYF.

The chain is built from TRBV28 and TRBJ2-7; D remains unclear. The CDR3 runs 15 residues. V gave up 3 bases and J gave up 0 bases, with 12 bases separating them. Looked up from germline, CDR1 is MDHEN and CDR2 is SYDVKM. The CDR3 nucleotides read TGTGCCAGCAGTTTGGTGGCCGAAATCTCCTACGAGCAGTACTTC. This translates into CASSLVAEISYEQYF.